The source of this T cell receptor (beta chain) is a study of T cell changes during pregnancy in multiple sclerosis. Sequenced by immunoSEQ multiplex PCR; TCRdb stores in-frame clones only, minus some. This table has under 100,000 clones, more than 90% appearing once. This CDR3 comprises 12 residues. The junction had 7 bases not matched to a gene; V was cut back by 6 bases and J by 9 bases. Germline CDR1 is SQVTM and CDR2 is ANQGSEA. This specimen consisted of peripheral blood, obtained in the second trimester of pregnancy. The receptor was isolated from a female donor with multiple sclerosis, enrolled in a pregnancy study. The chain uses TRBV29-1 and TRBJ1-5; 8 nucleotides agree with TRBD1. The CDR3 protein is CSVTGDGWPQHF. DNA for the CDR3: TGCAGCGTGACAGGGGACGGGTGGCCCCAGCATTTT.